This TCR beta chain was sequenced during a study of cytomegalovirus exposure and HLA in healthy donors. 13 Jbeta primers and 60 Vbeta primers were used for the PCR. The repertoire was sequenced with immunoSEQ multiplex PCR; TCRdb's copy has only in-frame clones and lacks some. The repertoire consists of some 190,000 clones, with 76% occurring once and the leading ten covering 1.5% to 2%. Germline V gene data show CDR1 as SGHDT and CDR2 as YYEEEE. CDR3 size: 12 residues. Comments on this clone: Its antigen remains unknown. The junction does not match germline at one end; this may be a read error.

Study-level findings and limits: An ancestry cluster, one associated with Asian ancestry, reportedly showed fewer N-insertions than the roughly 610-donor mean in a later analysis. In a later analysis, TCR beta V- and J-gene trimming showed a link to a missense DCLRE1C variant. TCR beta V segments were, for the most part, productive about 87% or about 30% of the time in an earlier analysis.

In nominal health when sampled, donors likely had unrecorded immune exposures nonetheless. The V call is TRBV5-6, the J call TRBJ2-7; D is uncertain. This TCR came from a man between 18 and 35 years old in good health and CMV-seronegative. Sequencing was performed on PBMCs. CDR3 amino acids: CASTLRAHEQYF. In DNA, the CDR3 is TGTGCCAGCACCTTGAGAGCCCACGAGCAGTACTTC.